Below, 16 T cell receptor beta chains from the same sample are listed, as sequenced in a study of blood T cell repertoires in COVID-19 (dated by TCRdb to about 2020). Library prep was done by the immunoSEQ multiplex PCR assay. In its TCRdb copy, this immuneACCESS table keeps in-frame sequences only and misses some clones. Where compared with another copy, unresolved V genes explain less than half of these, and the others have no known cause. Within this sample are around 15,000 clones, with 87% of them counted one time only. The ten largest account for around a sixth of the sample. Sequenced: peripheral blood. Receptors originate from a man aged 50-59 years with active COVID-19.

The J gene is TRBJ2-3, the V gene TRBV7-9, with 11 bases identical to TRBD2. Germline assignment: CDR1 SEHNR and CDR2 FQNEAQ (reference sequence). The V gene end was trimmed by 4 bases and the J gene end by 2 bases; junction bases not matched to a gene: 8. This CDR3 contains 17 residues. This CDR3 is CASSSPASGRNTDTQYF. In nucleotides, the CDR3 is TGTGCCAGCAGCTCACCAGCTAGCGGGAGGAACACAGATACGCAGTATTTT.

This clone was detected only a few times. This rearrangement joins TRBV5-6 to TRBJ2-2, with no clear D. The CDR3 consists of 14 residues. Germline V lookup: CDR1 SGHDT, CDR2 YYEEEE. Between the trimmed V and J ends, which lost 0 bases and 2 bases, there was a span of 5 bases. The CDR3 spells CASSLDRNTGELFF. In DNA, the CDR3 is TGTGCCAGCAGCTTGGACAGAAACACCGGGGAGCTGTTTTTT.

This chain uses TRBV6-5 with TRBJ2-5, with 8 bases that match TRBD1. Germline V CDR1 and CDR2: MNHEY, SVGAGI. This CDR3 is built from 15 residues. The V and J ends lost 0 bases and 6 bases, in that order; junction bases with no gene match: 6. The CDR3 loop reads CASSYSRTGWQTQYF. DNA for the CDR3: TGTGCCAGCAGTTACTCGAGGACAGGGTGGCAGACCCAGTACTTC.

The rearrangement joins TRBV7-9 to TRBJ1-6; D unclear. CDR1 SEHNR and CDR2 FQNEAQ come from the germline V gene (reference sequence). The CDR3 is made up of 14 amino acids. The germline V and J ends were trimmed by 5 bases and 7 bases, with 12 bases remaining between them. This chain's CDR3 is CASSPQSGNSPLHF. CDR3 nucleotide sequence: TGTGCCAGCAGCCCGCAATCGGGGAATTCACCCCTCCACTTT.

This clone has only one observation. This chain links TRBV2 with TRBJ1-2; D perhaps matches TRBD1 (6 bases). The length of the CDR3 is 14 residues. CDR1 and CDR2 from the germline V gene are SNHLY and FYNNEI. The V end was cut by 6 bases, the J end by 4 bases, with 15 bases between. The CDR3 region is CASRANRDGYGYTF. The DNA for the CDR3 is TGTGCCAGCAGGGCGAACAGGGATGGCTATGGCTACACCTTC.

This clone was observed a few times. The chain combines TRBV6-5 with TRBJ1-1; 7 bases match TRBD1. V shed 8 bases and J 5 bases; nucleotides not matched to a gene: 11. This CDR3 contains 14 residues. Germline CDR1 reads MNHEY; CDR2 reads SVGAGI. DNA for the CDR3: TGTGCCAGCGGACCGGACAGGCTCTTAACTGAAGCTTTCTTT. Protein sequence: CASGPDRLLTEAFF.

The J gene is TRBJ1-5, the V gene TRBV18, with 10 bases identical to TRBD1. CDR1 is KGHSH and CDR2 is LQKENI in the germline V gene. The CDR3 extends over 15 amino acids. V dropped 3 bases and J dropped 3; count of bases not matched to a gene: 2. Here the CDR3 reads CASSPGQGTNQPQHF. The CDR3 nucleotides read TGTGCCAGCTCACCGGGACAGGGGACCAATCAGCCCCAGCATTTT.

This chain joins TRBV11-3 and TRBJ2-1; TRBD2 agrees at 8 bases. With V trimmed by 0 bases and J by 7 bases, 5 bases remained unmatched. CDR1 and CDR2 (germline): SGHNT, YENEEA. This CDR3 is built from 15 residues. Here the CDR3 reads CASSLDRASGNEQFF. DNA of the CDR3: TGTGCCAGCAGCTTAGACAGGGCTAGCGGGAATGAGCAGTTCTTC.

The chain joins TRBV30 to TRBJ1-5; 10 nucleotides align to TRBD1. Germline lookup yields CDR1 GTSNPN and CDR2 SVGIG (reference sequence). The CDR3 is 13 amino acids. V was pared by 7 bases and J by 4 bases, with 4 bases of the junction left unmatched. CDR3 nucleotides: TGTGCCTTCTCGGGACAGGGGAATCAGCCCCAGCATTTT. Translated, it gives CAFSGQGNQPQHF.

The chain employs TRBV6-1 and TRBJ2-2; 13 bases fit TRBD2. The V and J ends lost 5 bases and 5 bases, in that order; junction bases with no gene match: 14. CDR3 length: 19 amino acids. Germline lookup yields CDR1 MNHNS and CDR2 SASEGT. CDR3 DNA: TGTGCCAGCAGTAAAGGTTATCTCGAGACTAGCGGGAGGACCGGGGAGCTGTTTTTT. It translates to CASSKGYLETSGRTGELFF.

V and J are TRBV6-1 and TRBJ1-2, with D uncertain. There are 15 residues in the CDR3. Germline values: CDR1 MNHNS, CDR2 SASEGT. Deletions cut 2 bases from V and 2 bases from J, with 12 bases between. The CDR3 DNA sequence: TGTGCCAGCAGTGAATTGGGCAAACTGAACTATGGCTACACCTTC. As protein: CASSELGKLNYGYTF.

This chain uses TRBV11-2 with TRBJ1-1; no firm D call. Germline V gives CDR1 SGHAT, CDR2 FQNNGV. V lost 1 base and J 5 bases, leaving 5 bases between the germline ends. This CDR3 has 12 residues. CDR3 residues: CASSLVMTEAFF. For the CDR3, the DNA is TGTGCCAGCAGCTTAGTTATGACTGAAGCTTTCTTT.

The chain is built from TRBV5-5 and TRBJ1-3; 8 nucleotides agree with TRBD1. V was pared by 4 bases and J by 2 bases, with 2 bases of the junction left unmatched. Germline CDR1 reads SGHKS; CDR2 reads YYEKEE (reference sequence). The CDR3 extends over 14 amino acids. DNA of the CDR3: TGTGCCAGCAGCCTACAGGGGGCTGGAAACACCATATATTTT. Its translation: CASSLQGAGNTIYF.

The chain recombines TRBV7-5 with TRBJ2-7; the table names TRBD2, a call not compared with the DNA. TRBV7-5 is a pseudogene segment. CDR3 length equals 15 residues. CDR3 sequence reads: CARSLACTIPYEQYF. The CDR3 DNA follows: TGTGCCAGAAGCTTAGCTTGTACTATCCCCTACGAGCAGTACTTC.

This sequence joins TRBV6-5 and TRBJ1-2, with D possibly TRBD1 on 5 matching bases. Trimming stripped 5 bases from V and 2 bases from J, with 9 bases between. The CDR3 has 13 residues. Germline values: CDR1 MNHEY, CDR2 SVGAGI. The CDR3 region is CASSPGSNYGYTF. DNA for the CDR3: TGTGCCAGCAGTCCAGGGTCAAACTATGGCTACACCTTC.

V and J are TRBV29-1 and TRBJ2-7, with D tentatively TRBD1 (6 bases). Trimming left V 4 bases short and J 3 bases short, with 16 bases between. CDR3 size: 14 residues. CDR1 is SQVTM and CDR2 is ANQGSEA in the germline V gene. The CDR3 coding sequence is TGCAGCGTTGTCAACAGGGTCCCAAACTACGAGCAGTACTTC. Amino acids: CSVVNRVPNYEQYF.